This T cell receptor beta chain was captured in a study of spatial heterogeneity in lung cancer. This clonotype was seen more than once but under ten times. Its antigen remains unidentified. The CDR3 has 15 residues. Trimming took 3 bases from V and 2 from J, leaving 17 bases between them. Germline-derived CDR1 and CDR2 are SQVTM and ANQGSEA. Study-wide results and limits: TCRs found ubiquitously expanded in tumor appeared in blood more at resection than at follow-up.

Individually, TCR cDNA molecules were each labelled with a unique molecular identifier. TCRdb itself ran the 5' RACE reads through MiXCR, one entry per CDR3 protein. The table lists about 120,000 distinct CDR3 sequences, under 14% of them singletons, with approximately 25% in the top ten. Specified time point: blood at routine non-recurrence follow-up after resection. The TCR was taken from a female donor with early-stage non-small cell lung cancer. The input for sequencing was PBMCs, taken at follow-up. The chain uses TRBV29-1 and TRBJ2-7; possibly TRBD2 for D (6 bases). The CDR3 spells CSVEEGPGPTYEQYF. In DNA form, the CDR3 reads TGCAGCGTTGAGGAGGGCCCGGGCCCCACCTACGAGCAGTACTTC.